A single sample is the source of the 20 T cell receptor beta chains below, sequenced in a study of T cells after yellow fever vaccination. TCRdb used MiXCR to reprocess the 5' RACE reads, holding one entry per CDR3 protein. The sample carries about 74,000 distinct CDR3 sequences, about 6.6% recorded once. Here the sequenced sample was CD8+ T cells sorted from PBMCs, taken around 5 days after the first yellow fever vaccination. These receptor sequences come from a young man who received the YFV17D yellow fever vaccine.

This clonotype was seen a handful of times. J is TRBJ2-1 and V is TRBV10-2; 7 bases align to TRBD2. Trimming cost V 9 bases and J 7 bases; bases outside gene matches: 6. CDR1 is WSHSY and CDR2 is SAAADI in the germline V gene. This CDR3 comprises 12 residues. CDR3 residues: CASGLVMNEQFF. In DNA, the CDR3 is TGCGCCAGTGGACTAGTAATGAATGAGCAGTTCTTC.

The rearrangement links TRBV27 to TRBJ1-5; a weak D match, TRBD1 (5 bases). Germline CDR1 is MNHEY and CDR2 is SMNVEV (reference sequence). The V gene lost 5 bases and the J gene lost 4 bases, with 12 bases spanning the gap. The CDR3 totals 14 residues. This chain's CDR3 is CASSPGMENQPQHF. The CDR3 bases are TGTGCCAGCAGTCCAGGGATGGAGAATCAGCCCCAGCATTTT.

This clonotype was seen ten or more times. The chain employs TRBV7-9 and TRBJ2-7; maybe TRBD2 (7 bases). CDR1 SEHNR and CDR2 FQNEAQ come from the germline V gene (reference sequence). Deletions cut 5 bases from V and 4 bases from J, with 21 bases between. The CDR3 loop spans 16 amino acids. The CDR3 sequence is CASSAGDTRTLYEQYV. CDR3 sequence (DNA): TGTGCCAGCAGCGCGGGGGACACCCGTACCCTTTACGAGCAGTACGTC.

This clonotype was detected many times. CDR3 in DNA: TGTGCCAGCAGTGAATCAGAAGTCTCTGGGGCCAACGTCCTGACTTTC. This sequence encodes CASSESEVSGANVLTF. The chain combines TRBV25-1 with TRBJ2-6; D remains unclear. CDR1 is MGHDK, CDR2 SYGVNS, per germline. This CDR3 is built from 16 residues. V shed 1 base and J shed 0 bases, with 7 bases lying between them.

The rearrangement links TRBV5-1 to TRBJ2-1; D possibly corresponds to TRBD1 (6 bases). The germline CDR1 and CDR2 sequences are SGHRS and YFSETQ. Deletions cut 2 bases from V and 6 bases from J, with 15 bases between. This CDR3 comprises 15 residues. This CDR3 is CASSFPLTGRNEQFF. In nucleotides, the CDR3 is TGCGCCAGCAGCTTTCCGCTGACAGGACGCAATGAGCAGTTCTTC.

The V call is TRBV7-6, the J call TRBJ2-1; 8 bases map to TRBD2. CDR1 is SGHVS, CDR2 FNYEAQ, per germline. The CDR3 is made up of 17 amino acids. V dropped 5 bases and J dropped 5; count of bases not matched to a gene: 14. CDR3 nucleotide sequence: TGTGCCAGCAGCCCGGGGGGCGGGGGGCCCGGAAACAATGAGCAGTTCTTC. Its protein is CASSPGGGGPGNNEQFF. Based on the CDR3 plus reference TRBV7-6 and TRBJ2-1, the full variable domain is GAGVSQSPRYKVTKRGQDVALRCDPISGHVSLYWYRQALGQGPEFLTYFNYEAQQDKSGLPNDRFSAERPEGSISTLTIQRTEQRDSAMYRCASSPGGGGPGNNEQFFGPGTRLTVL.

This clonotype was counted ten times or more. This chain links TRBV4-2 with TRBJ2-3; 7 bases are shared with TRBD2. The trim removed 1 base at V and 7 bases at J, leaving 8 bases unmatched. The CDR3 sequence is 15 residues long. Germline V gene data show CDR1 as LGHNA and CDR2 as YNFKEQ. The CDR3 protein is CASSQGLAAAYTQYF. The DNA of the CDR3 is TGTGCCAGCAGCCAAGGACTAGCAGCGGCTTATACGCAGTATTTT.

This clonotype was seen more than once but under ten times. V and J are TRBV30 and TRBJ1-2; a weak D match, TRBD1 (6 bases). The germline V gene has CDR1 GTSNPN and CDR2 SVGIG (reference sequence). This CDR3 region has 14 residues. V lost 3 bases and J 4 bases, leaving 15 bases between the germline ends. CDR3 sequence: CAWSTGSWIYGYTF. The CDR3 nucleotides read TGTGCCTGGAGCACAGGGTCATGGATCTATGGCTACACCTTC.

The chain carries TRBV7-9 and TRBJ1-6, with D maybe TRBD1 (5 bases). Germline V gene lookup returns CDR1 SEHNR and CDR2 FQNEAQ (reference sequence). This CDR3 comprises 14 residues. V was trimmed by 4 bases and J by 6 bases, leaving 10 bases between them. For the CDR3, the DNA is TGTGCCAGCAGCTGGGAGGACACTAATTCACCCCTCCACTTT. This codes for CASSWEDTNSPLHF.

Only a few counts were recorded for this clonotype. This chain links TRBV19 with TRBJ2-1; no firm D call. The CDR3 totals 11 residues. Germline assignment: CDR1 LNHDA and CDR2 SQIVND (reference sequence). The V and J ends lost 4 bases and 9 bases respectively, with 7 bases between them. CDR3 region: CASSTSVEQFF. CDR3 coding DNA: TGTGCCAGTAGTACTAGTGTTGAGCAGTTCTTC.

The chain joins TRBV4-3 to TRBJ2-2; D tentatively fits TRBD1 or TRBD2 (5 bases each). This CDR3 region has 16 residues. The V end lost 0 bases, the J end lost 5 bases, and 13 bases lay between the germline ends. The germline CDR1 and CDR2 sequences are LGHNA and YSLEER. The CDR3 bases are TGCGCCAGCAGCCAAGATCGAGGGGCAGGGACCGGGGAGCTGTTTTTT. It translates to CASSQDRGAGTGELFF.

This clonotype turned up a few times. The chain joins TRBV5-1 to TRBJ2-1; 8 bases are a match to TRBD1. This CDR3 is built from 15 residues. V shed 4 bases, J shed 7 bases, and the junction held 10 bases outside the gene matches. Germline CDR1 is SGHRS and CDR2 is YFSETQ. The CDR3 protein is CASSVSQGARNEQFF. The CDR3 bases are TGCGCCAGCAGCGTTTCGCAGGGGGCGAGGAATGAGCAGTTCTTC. Using reference TRBV5-1 and TRBJ2-1 for the parts outside the CDR3, the full variable domain is KAGVTQTPRYLIKTRGQQVTLSCSPISGHRSVSWYQQTPGQGLQFLFEYFSETQRNKGNFPGRFSGRQFSNSRSEMNVSTLELGDSALYLCASSVSQGARNEQFFGPGTRLTVL.

This clonotype appeared many times. The chain carries TRBV27 and TRBJ2-3; 8 bases map to TRBD2. J was trimmed by 1 base and V by 5 bases; bases with no gene match: 2. The germline gives CDR1 MNHEY, CDR2 SMNVEV (reference sequence). This CDR3 comprises 14 residues. The CDR3 region is CASSRGLGTDTQYF. CDR3 bases: TGTGCCAGCAGTCGGGGACTAGGCACAGATACGCAGTATTTT.

A few counts support this clonotype. V is TRBV6-5 and J is TRBJ1-1; TRBD1 is a possible D gene (5 bases). Germline CDR1 is MNHEY and CDR2 is SVGAGI. The CDR3 sequence is 14 residues long. The V and J ends lost 7 bases and 1 base respectively, with 13 bases between them. CDR3 residues: CASIHGGANTEAFF. The CDR3 nucleotides read TGTGCCAGCATCCACGGGGGTGCGAACACTGAAGCTTTCTTT.

Only a few counts were recorded for this clonotype. The V gene is TRBV6-5, the J gene TRBJ1-6, with 7 bases identical to TRBD1. Germline V gives CDR1 MNHEY, CDR2 SVGAGI. The CDR3 consists of 15 residues. V trimming: 0 bases; J trimming: 5 bases; junction bases outside the gene matches: 1. The CDR3 here is CASSYSTGHNSPLHF. The CDR3 DNA sequence: TGTGCCAGCAGTTACTCGACAGGGCATAATTCACCCCTCCACTTT.

The rearrangement joins TRBV4-2 to TRBJ1-1; 11 bases map to TRBD1. CDR3 length equals 15 residues. Trimming removed 1 base from V and 5 bases from J; junction bases left unmatched: 3. In germline, CDR1 is LGHNA, CDR2 YNFKEQ. This CDR3 reads CASSQGTGGETEAFF. The CDR3, as DNA: TGTGCCAGCAGCCAAGGGACAGGGGGCGAGACTGAAGCTTTCTTT.

Of note for this clonotype: Being one base from a much bigger clone, this may be a read error. The rearrangement joins TRBV12-3 or TRBV12-4 to TRBJ2-7, with D uncertain. Trimming cost V 5 bases and J 7 bases, with 12 bases left between them. This CDR3 is built from 12 residues. This CDR3 reads CASSVGVREQYF. Written as DNA, the CDR3 is TGTGCCAGCAGTGTTGGAGTTCGGGAGCAGTACTTC.

This clonotype was seen a few times. V gene TRBV4-1 combines with J gene TRBJ2-7; the D is unclear. With 4 bases removed from V and 5 bases from J, the gap between germline ends came to 15 bases. Per the germline V gene, CDR1 is MGHRA and CDR2 is YSYEKL. The CDR3 runs 14 residues. The CDR3 DNA follows: TGCGCCAGCAGCCTTGGTACCGGCTGGGACGAGCAGTACTTC. This codes for CASSLGTGWDEQYF.

On this clonotype itself: A much larger clone sits a single nucleotide away, making a read error possible. This chain uses TRBV3-1 with TRBJ2-3, with a possible D match to TRBD2 (6 bases). Per the germline V gene, CDR1 is LGHDT and CDR2 is YNNKEL (reference sequence). The CDR3 has 16 residues. CDR3 bases: TGTGCCAGCGGCCAAGCCCCGGGGGAAGGCACAGATACGCAGTATTTT. Encoded protein: CASGQAPGEGTDTQYF.

The CDR3: CSAPRGGEAFF. The CDR3, as DNA: TGCAGTGCTCCCCGCGGGGGTGAGGCTTTCTTT. The rearrangement uses TRBV20-1 and TRBJ1-1, with TRBD1 as a possible D gene (5 bases). The ends were cut back, 5 bases at V and 11 bases at J, with 15 bases in the middle. The length of the CDR3 is 11 residues. CDR1 and CDR2 from the germline V gene are DFQATT and SNEGSKA (reference sequence).